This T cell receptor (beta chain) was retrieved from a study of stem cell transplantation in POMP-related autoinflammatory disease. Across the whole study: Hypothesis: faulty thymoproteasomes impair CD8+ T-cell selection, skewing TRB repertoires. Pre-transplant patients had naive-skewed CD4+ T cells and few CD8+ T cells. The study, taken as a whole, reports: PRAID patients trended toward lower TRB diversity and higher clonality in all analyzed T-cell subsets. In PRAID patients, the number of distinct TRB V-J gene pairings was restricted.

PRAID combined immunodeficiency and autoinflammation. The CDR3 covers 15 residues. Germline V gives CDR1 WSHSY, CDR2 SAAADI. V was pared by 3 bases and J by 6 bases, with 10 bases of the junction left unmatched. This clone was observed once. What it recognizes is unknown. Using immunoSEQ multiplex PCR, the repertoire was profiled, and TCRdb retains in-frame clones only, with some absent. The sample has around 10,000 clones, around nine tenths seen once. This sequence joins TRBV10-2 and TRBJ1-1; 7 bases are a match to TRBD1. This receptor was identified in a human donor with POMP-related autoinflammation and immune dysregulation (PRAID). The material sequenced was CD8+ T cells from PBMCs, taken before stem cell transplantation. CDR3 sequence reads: CASSDPVRDRPEAFF. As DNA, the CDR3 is TGCGCCAGCAGTGACCCCGTCCGGGACAGACCTGAAGCTTTCTTT.